The source of this TCR beta chain is a study of brain T cells in children with intractable seizures. The time point is: blood from clinic visit 5 months post-surgery; TSC patient then seizure free. Only cases whose brain tissue showed the highest T cell transcript signatures were sequenced. At least one anti-epileptic drug was given before surgery. Study-wide results and caveats: Absence of clones before surgery may stem from lower sequencing depth.

About this clone itself: The target antigen is unknown.

This table comes from immunoSEQ multiplex PCR, and its TCRdb copy is limited to in-frame clones, with some not included. Here the sample spans a few hundred thousand clones, more than 85% being singletons. V dropped 1 base and J dropped 5 bases, with 7 bases sitting between them. The CDR3 loop spans 13 amino acids. CDR1 is LGHDT and CDR2 is YNNKEL in the germline V gene (reference sequence). The sequence was obtained from a boy in the first two years of life with tuberous sclerosis and intractable seizures. Source: peripheral blood, taken more than 4 months after surgery. The gene calls are TRBV3-1 (or the pseudogene TRBV3-2) and TRBJ2-3; D ambiguous. This CDR3 is CASSQVRVDTQYF. As DNA, the CDR3 is TGTGCCAGCAGCCAAGTTCGGGTAGATACGCAGTATTTT.